Below, one T cell receptor beta chain is given with its context. Its antigen remains unidentified. The data originate from a study of T cell repertoires in cytomegalovirus infection. Overall study context: CMV infection and matching HLA type were both indicated by public TCR beta signatures. Study results and caveats: The ex vivo response was dominated by HLA-C-restricted CMV-specific TCR beta clonotypes. Summed frequency of public TCR beta families distinguished CMV carriers with the relevant HLA.

TCRdb redid the calling of the reads with MiXCR, one entry per CDR3 protein. The table includes approximately 630,000 distinct CDR3 sequences, less than 25% detected once. V dropped 0 bases and J dropped 0 bases, with 14 bases sitting between them. Germline loops: CDR1 LNHNV, CDR2 YYDKDF (reference sequence). The CDR3 loop spans 18 amino acids. The sequence derives from a human donor in good health (CMV status not recorded). Some clones in this sample may be carry-over from other donors' samples. Sequencing was done on a sample of CD8+ T cells from PBMCs. This chain joins TRBV15 and TRBJ1-4, with D unclear. CDR3 loop: CATSRETPGSATNEKLFF. For the CDR3, the DNA is TGTGCCACCAGCAGAGAGACCCCTGGCAGCGCAACTAATGAAAAACTGTTTTTT.